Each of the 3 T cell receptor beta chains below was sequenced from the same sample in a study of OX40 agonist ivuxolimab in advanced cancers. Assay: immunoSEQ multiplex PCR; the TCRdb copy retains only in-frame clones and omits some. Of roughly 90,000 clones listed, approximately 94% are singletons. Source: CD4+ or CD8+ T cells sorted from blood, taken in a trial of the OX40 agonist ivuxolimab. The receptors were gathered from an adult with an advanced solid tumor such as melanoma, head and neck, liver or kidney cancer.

CDR3 nucleotide sequence: TGTGCCAGCAGCTTAGGGCCAGAAGAGACCCAGTACTTC. Protein product: CASSLGPEETQYF. The chain recombines TRBV7-6 with TRBJ2-5, with D hard to call. V gave up 1 base and J gave up 3 bases, with 6 bases separating them. The germline gives CDR1 SGHVS, CDR2 FNYEAQ. The CDR3 is made up of 13 amino acids.

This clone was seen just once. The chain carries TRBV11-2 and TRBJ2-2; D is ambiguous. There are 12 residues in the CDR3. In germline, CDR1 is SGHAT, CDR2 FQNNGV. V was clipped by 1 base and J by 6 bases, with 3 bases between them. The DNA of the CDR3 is TGTGCCAGCAGCTTAGGGTCCGGGGAGCTGTTTTTT. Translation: CASSLGSGELFF.

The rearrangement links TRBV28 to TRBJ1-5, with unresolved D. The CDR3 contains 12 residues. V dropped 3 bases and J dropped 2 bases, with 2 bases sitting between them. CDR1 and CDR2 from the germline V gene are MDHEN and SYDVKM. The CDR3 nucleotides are TGTGCCAGCAGTTTGGGCAATCAGCCCCAGCATTTT. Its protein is CASSLGNQPQHF.